The 7 T cell receptor beta chains given below trace back to one sample, sequenced in a study of blood T cell repertoires in COVID-19. Clones were sequenced by immunoSEQ multiplex PCR, and TCRdb holds only the in-frame ones, with some missing. Seen here are approximately 440,000 clones, about 92% observed once, and the top ten hold about 0.6%. Material for sequencing was PBMCs or T cells enriched from blood (not recorded which). These TCRs come from a man aged 18 to 29 who had recovered from COVID-19.

The chain combines TRBV9 with TRBJ2-3; 12 positions match TRBD2. The CDR3 totals 19 residues. V lost 3 bases, J lost 2 bases, and 13 bases stayed unmatched. Germline CDR1 is SGDLS and CDR2 is YYNGEE. CDR3 DNA: TGTGCCAGCAGCGATACCGGGTACACTAGCGGGAGGTTCACAGATACGCAGTATTTT. This sequence encodes CASSDTGYTSGRFTDTQYF.

The chain uses TRBV5-5 and TRBJ1-2; TRBD1 matches 9 bases. The V segment lost 3 bases and the J segment 7 bases; nucleotides outside the gene matches: 13. Germline lookup yields CDR1 SGHKS and CDR2 YYEKEE (reference sequence). This CDR3 comprises 16 residues. CDR3: CASSSTWGQGQPGYTF. In nucleotides, the CDR3 is TGTGCCAGCAGCTCGACGTGGGGACAGGGCCAACCTGGCTACACCTTC.

This chain uses TRBV15 with TRBJ1-2; 8 bases align to TRBD1. Germline CDR1 LNHNV, CDR2 YYDKDF (reference sequence). The CDR3 is 16 amino acids. V trimming: 1 base; J trimming: 6 bases; junction bases outside the gene matches: 10. The CDR3, as DNA: TGTGCCACCAGCAGAGGAGGTACAGGGGGAATGGATGGCTACACCTTC. As protein: CATSRGGTGGMDGYTF.

The chain is built from TRBV28 and TRBJ1-5; D ambiguous. The V gene's germline CDR1 is MDHEN and CDR2 SYDVKM. The CDR3 contains 13 residues. Trimming cost V 7 bases and J 0 bases, with 7 bases left between them. CDR3 coding DNA: TGTGCCAGCACCCTCTATAGCAATCAGCCCCAGCATTTT. Its translation is CASTLYSNQPQHF. The full variable domain, rest sourced from reference TRBV28 and TRBJ1-5, is DVKVTQSSRYLVKRTGEKVFLECVQDMDHENMFWYRQDPGLGLRLIYFSYDVKMKEKGDIPEGYSVSREKKERFSLILESASTNQTSMYLCASTLYSNQPQHFGDGTRLSIL.

J is TRBJ2-7 and V is TRBV6-5, with 10 bases fitting TRBD2. CDR3 length: 16 residues. J lost 0 bases, V lost 0 bases, and 2 bases had no gene match. The germline V gene has CDR1 MNHEY and CDR2 SVGAGI. The CDR3 region is CASSYSPSGSSYEQYF. CDR3 DNA: TGTGCCAGCAGTTACTCACCTAGCGGGAGCTCCTACGAGCAGTACTTC.

The chain joins TRBV2 to TRBJ1-4, with TRBD1 identical over 10 bases. Trimming removed 8 bases from V and 3 bases from J; junction bases left unmatched: 6. This CDR3 region has 15 residues. Germline-derived CDR1 and CDR2 are SNHLY and FYNNEI. The CDR3 loop reads CASEGQGRANEKLFF. CDR3 sequence (DNA): TGTGCCAGCGAGGGACAGGGGCGGGCTAATGAAAAACTGTTTTTT.

This chain uses TRBV5-1 with TRBJ2-2; D is unresolved. The CDR3 has 13 residues. V was pared by 4 bases and J by 2 bases, with 6 bases between. Germline loops: CDR1 SGHRS, CDR2 YFSETQ. The CDR3 nucleotides read TGCGCCAGCAGCACAACCAACACCGGGGAGCTGTTTTTT. Its protein is CASSTTNTGELFF.